This T cell receptor (beta chain) was sequenced for a study of blood T cell repertoires in COVID-19. On the study more broadly: There were acute and convalescent COVID-19 samples, and they came from the United States, Italy and Spain. The analysed material was cDNA or gDNA that came from T cells, B-cell-depleted T cells, or PBMCs.

The V gene's germline CDR1 is MNHEY and CDR2 SMNVEV (reference sequence). The CDR3 is made up of 13 amino acids. V lost 8 bases and J lost 11; bases outside the gene matches: 9. Original methodology: Reference gene primers were amplified, and this amplification served to estimate nucleated cell counts. TCRdb's copy holds only in-frame clones and misses some; the assay was immunoSEQ multiplex PCR. From that table come the V and J calls and clone size; the DNA was used to work out D and trimming. The sample carries some 65,000 clones, 74% recorded once. Sample: peripheral blood. The origin of this receptor is a woman of 80 years or more with acute or convalescent COVID-19. This sequence joins TRBV27 and TRBJ1-6, with TRBD1 identical over 7 bases. The CDR3 DNA reads as TGTGCCAGCGGGAGACAGGGCCAGGCACCCCTCCACTTT. This encodes CASGRQGQAPLHF.